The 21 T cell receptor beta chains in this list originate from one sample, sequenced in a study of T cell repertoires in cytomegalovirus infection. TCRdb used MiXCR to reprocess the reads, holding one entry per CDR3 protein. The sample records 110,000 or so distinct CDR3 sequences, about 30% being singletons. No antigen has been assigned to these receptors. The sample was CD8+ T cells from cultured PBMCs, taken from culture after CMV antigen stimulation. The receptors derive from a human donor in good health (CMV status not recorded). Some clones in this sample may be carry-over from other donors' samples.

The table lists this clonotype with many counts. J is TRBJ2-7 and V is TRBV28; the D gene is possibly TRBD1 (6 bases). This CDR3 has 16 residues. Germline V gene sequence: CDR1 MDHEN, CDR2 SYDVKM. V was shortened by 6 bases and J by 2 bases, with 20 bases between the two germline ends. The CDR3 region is CASSSAGTPIPYEQYF. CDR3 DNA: TGTGCCAGCAGCTCGGCCGGGACACCCATCCCCTACGAGCAGTACTTC.

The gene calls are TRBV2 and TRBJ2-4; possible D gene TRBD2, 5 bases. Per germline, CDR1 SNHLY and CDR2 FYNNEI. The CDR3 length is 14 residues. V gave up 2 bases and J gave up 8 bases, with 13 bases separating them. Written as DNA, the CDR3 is TGTGCCAGCAGTGAAAGGACGGGGAAGTACATTCAGTACTTC. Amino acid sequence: CASSERTGKYIQYF. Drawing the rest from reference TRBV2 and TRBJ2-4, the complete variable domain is EPEVTQTPSHQVTQMGQEVILRCVPISNHLYFYWYRQILGQKVEFLVSFYNNEISEKSEIFDDQFSVERPDGSNFTLKIRSTKLEDSAMYFCASSERTGKYIQYFGAGTRLSVL.

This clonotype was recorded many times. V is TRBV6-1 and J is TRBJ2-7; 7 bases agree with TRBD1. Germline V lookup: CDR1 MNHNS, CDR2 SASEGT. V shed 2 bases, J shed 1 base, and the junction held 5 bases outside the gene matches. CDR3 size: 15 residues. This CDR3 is CASSERVGQSYEQYF. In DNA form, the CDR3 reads TGTGCCAGCAGTGAAAGAGTGGGACAGTCCTACGAGCAGTACTTC.

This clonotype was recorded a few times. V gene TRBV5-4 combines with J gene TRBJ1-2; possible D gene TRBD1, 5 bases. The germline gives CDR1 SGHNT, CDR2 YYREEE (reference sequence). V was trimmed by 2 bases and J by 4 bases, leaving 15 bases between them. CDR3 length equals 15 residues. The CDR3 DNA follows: TGTGCCAGCAGCTTCGGGCAGGGAAGATTCTATGGCTACACCTTC. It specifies CASSFGQGRFYGYTF.

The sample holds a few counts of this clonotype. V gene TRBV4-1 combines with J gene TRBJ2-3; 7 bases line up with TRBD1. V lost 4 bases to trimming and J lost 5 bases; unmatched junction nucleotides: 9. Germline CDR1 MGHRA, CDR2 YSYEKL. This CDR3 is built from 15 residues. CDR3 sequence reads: CASSLSDRDGDTQYF. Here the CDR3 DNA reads TGCGCCAGCAGCCTTAGCGACAGGGACGGAGATACGCAGTATTTT.

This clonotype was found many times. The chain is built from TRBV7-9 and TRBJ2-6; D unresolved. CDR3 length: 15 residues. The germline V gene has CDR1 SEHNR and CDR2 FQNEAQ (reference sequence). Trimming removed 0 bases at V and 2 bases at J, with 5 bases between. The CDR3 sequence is CASSLAGTGANVLTF. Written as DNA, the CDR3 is TGTGCCAGCAGCTTAGCAGGGACTGGGGCCAACGTCCTGACTTTC.

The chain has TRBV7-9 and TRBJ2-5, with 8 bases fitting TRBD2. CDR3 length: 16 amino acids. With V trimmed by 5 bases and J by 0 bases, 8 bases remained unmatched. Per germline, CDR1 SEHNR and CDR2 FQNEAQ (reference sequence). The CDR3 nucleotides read TGTGCCAGCAGCCCGGGTAGCGGGGCGTACCAAGAGACCCAGTACTTC. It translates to CASSPGSGAYQETQYF.

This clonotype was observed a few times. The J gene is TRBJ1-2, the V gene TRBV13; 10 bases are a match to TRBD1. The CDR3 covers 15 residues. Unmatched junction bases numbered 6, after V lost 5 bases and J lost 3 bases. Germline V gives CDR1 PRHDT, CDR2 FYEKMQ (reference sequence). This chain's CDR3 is CASSPRTGGDYGYTF. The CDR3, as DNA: TGTGCCAGCAGCCCCCGGACAGGGGGGGACTATGGCTACACCTTC.

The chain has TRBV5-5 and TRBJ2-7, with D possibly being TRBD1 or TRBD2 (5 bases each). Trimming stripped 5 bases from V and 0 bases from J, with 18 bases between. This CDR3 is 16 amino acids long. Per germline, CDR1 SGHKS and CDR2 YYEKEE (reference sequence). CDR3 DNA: TGTGCCAGCAGTTATCCCGGGACGTCCGTCTCCTACGAGCAGTACTTC. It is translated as CASSYPGTSVSYEQYF.

The DNA of the CDR3 is TGTGCCAGCAGTCACAGGGGGGATACCCACGAGCAGTACTTC. This translates into CASSHRGDTHEQYF. The chain carries TRBV12-3 or TRBV12-4 and TRBJ2-7; 8 bases match TRBD1. The CDR3 length is 14 residues. Germline trimming cut 5 bases from V and 5 bases from J; bases unmatched to any gene: 8.

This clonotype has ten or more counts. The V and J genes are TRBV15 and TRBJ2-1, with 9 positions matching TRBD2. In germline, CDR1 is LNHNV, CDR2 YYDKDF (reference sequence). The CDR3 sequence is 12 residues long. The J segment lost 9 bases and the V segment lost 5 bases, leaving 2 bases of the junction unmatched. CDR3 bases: TGTGCCACCAGCCTGACTAGCGGTGAGCAGTTCTTC. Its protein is CATSLTSGEQFF.

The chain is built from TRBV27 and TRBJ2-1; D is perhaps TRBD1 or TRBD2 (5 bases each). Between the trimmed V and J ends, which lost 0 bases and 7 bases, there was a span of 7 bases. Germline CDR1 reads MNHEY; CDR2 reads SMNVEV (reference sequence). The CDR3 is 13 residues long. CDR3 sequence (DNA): TGTGCCAGCAGTTTATCTGGGGGAAATGAGCAGTTCTTC. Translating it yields CASSLSGGNEQFF.

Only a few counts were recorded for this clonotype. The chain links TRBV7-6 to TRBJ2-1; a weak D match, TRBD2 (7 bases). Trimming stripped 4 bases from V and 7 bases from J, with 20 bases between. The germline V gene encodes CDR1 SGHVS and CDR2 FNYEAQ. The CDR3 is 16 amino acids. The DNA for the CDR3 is TGTGCCAGCAGCTCGTACCCGGGGGGCTTCGCAAATGAGCAGTTCTTC. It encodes CASSSYPGGFANEQFF.

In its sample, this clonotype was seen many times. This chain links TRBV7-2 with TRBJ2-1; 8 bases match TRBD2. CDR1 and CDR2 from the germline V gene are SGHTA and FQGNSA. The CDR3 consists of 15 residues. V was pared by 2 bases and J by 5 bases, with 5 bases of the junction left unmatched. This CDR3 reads CASSLNTGGDNEQFF. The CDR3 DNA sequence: TGTGCCAGCAGCTTAAACACGGGGGGGGACAATGAGCAGTTCTTC.

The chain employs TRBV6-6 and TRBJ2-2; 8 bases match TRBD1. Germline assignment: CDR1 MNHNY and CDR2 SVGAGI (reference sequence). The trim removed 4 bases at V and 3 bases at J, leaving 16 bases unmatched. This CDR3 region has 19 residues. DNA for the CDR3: TGTGCCAGCAGTTCTCCGGGACAGGTCCCCCCGGGAGACACCGGGGAGCTGTTTTTT. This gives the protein CASSSPGQVPPGDTGELFF.

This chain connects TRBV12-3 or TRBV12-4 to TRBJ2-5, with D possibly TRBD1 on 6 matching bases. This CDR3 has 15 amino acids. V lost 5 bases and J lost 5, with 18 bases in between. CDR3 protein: CASSRSQGTGETQYF. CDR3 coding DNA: TGTGCCAGCAGTCGCTCACAGGGTACTGGGGAGACCCAGTACTTC.

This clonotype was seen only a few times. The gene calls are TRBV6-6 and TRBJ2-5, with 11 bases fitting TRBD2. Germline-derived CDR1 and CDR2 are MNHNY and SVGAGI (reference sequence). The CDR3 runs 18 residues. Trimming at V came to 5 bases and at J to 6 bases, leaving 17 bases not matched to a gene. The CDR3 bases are TGTGCCAGCAGTAAGGGTAGCGGGGGGGCTTTCTTTATGAAGACCCAGTACTTC. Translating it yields CASSKGSGGAFFMKTQYF.

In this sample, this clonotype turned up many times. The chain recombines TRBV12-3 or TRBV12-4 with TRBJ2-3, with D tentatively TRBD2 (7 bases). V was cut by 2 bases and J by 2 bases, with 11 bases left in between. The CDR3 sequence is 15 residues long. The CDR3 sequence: CASSLSGGPTDTQYF. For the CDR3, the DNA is TGTGCCAGCAGTTTATCGGGGGGCCCCACAGATACGCAGTATTTT.

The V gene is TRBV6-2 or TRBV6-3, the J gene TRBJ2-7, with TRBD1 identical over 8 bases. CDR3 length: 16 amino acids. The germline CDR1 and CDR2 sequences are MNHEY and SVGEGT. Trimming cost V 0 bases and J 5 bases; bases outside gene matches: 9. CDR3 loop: CASSYSSWTGSHEQYF. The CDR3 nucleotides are TGTGCCAGCAGTTACTCGTCATGGACAGGGTCCCACGAGCAGTACTTC.

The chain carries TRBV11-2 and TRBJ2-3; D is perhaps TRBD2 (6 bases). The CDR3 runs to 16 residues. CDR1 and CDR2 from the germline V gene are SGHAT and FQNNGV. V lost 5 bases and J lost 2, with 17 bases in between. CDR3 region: CASSAELALTTDTQYF. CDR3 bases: TGTGCCAGCAGCGCCGAACTAGCTCTAACCACAGATACGCAGTATTTT. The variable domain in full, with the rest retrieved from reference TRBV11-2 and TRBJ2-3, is EAGVAQSPRYKIIEKRQSVAFWCNPISGHATLYWYQQILGQGPKLLIQFQNNGVVDDSQLPKDRFSAERLKGVDSTLKIQPAKLEDSAVYLCASSAELALTTDTQYFGPGTRLTVL.

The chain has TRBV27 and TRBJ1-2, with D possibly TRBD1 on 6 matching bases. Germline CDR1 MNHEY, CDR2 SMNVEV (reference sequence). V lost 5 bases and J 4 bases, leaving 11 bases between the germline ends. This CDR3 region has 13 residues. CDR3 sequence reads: CASSQGSFYGYTF. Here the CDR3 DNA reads TGTGCCAGCAGTCAGGGGTCGTTCTATGGCTACACCTTC.